Detailed here is one TCR beta chain. Trimming cost V 1 base and J 5 bases, with 11 bases left between them. This CDR3 comprises 15 residues. Per germline, CDR1 SGHTA and CDR2 FQGNSA. Donors were grouped by their self-reported clinical history. The entry originates in a study of blood T cell repertoires in COVID-19. Overall study: There were acute and convalescent COVID-19 samples, and they came from the United States, Italy and Spain. PBMCs, B-cell-depleted T cells, or T cells provided the cDNA or gDNA that made up the material.

Original methodology: Reference gene primer amplification in the assay estimated nucleated cell counts. Only in-frame clones appear in the TCRdb table, and some are missing; sequencing was by immunoSEQ multiplex PCR. D and trimming come from the DNA, and the V and J calls and clone size come from that table. The repertoire holds 340,000 or so clones, around 85% seen once, with roughly 4.2% in the top ten. This receptor was identified in a middle-aged woman with acute COVID-19. Sequencing input: PBMCs or T cells enriched from blood (not recorded which). This chain links TRBV7-2 with TRBJ1-4; TRBD1 might be the D (6 bases). The CDR3 loop reads CASSLETGPNEKLFF. The CDR3 DNA is TGTGCCAGCAGCTTAGAGACAGGACCAAATGAAAAACTGTTTTTT.